A single sample is the source of the 23 T cell receptor beta chains below, sequenced in a study of T cells in Graves' hyperthyroidism and ophthalmopathy. Researchers took RNA transcripts and amplified the TCR beta CDR3 regions from them. The HTBI set primed first-round TCR CDR3 RT-PCR. TCRdb re-analysed the multiplex PCR reads in MiXCR, keeping a single row per CDR3 protein. The data contain around 300,000 distinct CDR3 sequences, around 15% of them singletons. The sample consisted of blood. The source is a woman in her forties or fifties with Graves' hyperthyroidism that later progressed to Graves' ophthalmopathy.

This clonotype has at least ten counts. The chain has TRBV2 and TRBJ2-2; D is unresolved. V dropped 4 bases and J dropped 6 bases, with 6 bases sitting between them. In germline, CDR1 is SNHLY, CDR2 FYNNEI. The CDR3 loop spans 12 amino acids. Here the CDR3 reads CASSGSSGELFF. For the CDR3, the DNA is TGTGCCAGCAGTGGATCTTCCGGGGAGCTGTTTTTT.

This clonotype was counted at least ten times. The chain recombines TRBV28 with TRBJ1-5, with D tentatively TRBD1 (6 bases). Between the trimmed V and J ends, which lost 3 bases and 3 bases, there was a span of 15 bases. This CDR3 has 16 residues. Germline CDR1 is MDHEN and CDR2 is SYDVKM. The CDR3 DNA is TGTGCCAGCAGTTTGGGCTACAGGGATTACAATCAGCCCCAGCATTTT. Its translation: CASSLGYRDYNQPQHF.

This clonotype was recorded many times. V and J are TRBV18 and TRBJ1-1; D is ambiguous. Germline-derived CDR1 and CDR2 are KGHSH and LQKENI. The CDR3 covers 13 residues. Trimming removed 3 bases at V and 6 bases at J, with 11 bases between. The CDR3: CASSPRREAEAFF. CDR3 nucleotide sequence: TGTGCCAGCTCACCTCGAAGGGAAGCTGAAGCTTTCTTT.

Many counts were recorded for this clonotype. The chain carries TRBV10-3 and TRBJ1-2, with D hard to call. CDR3 length: 13 residues. Trimming removed 6 bases at V and 3 bases at J, with 11 bases between. Germline CDR1 is ENHRY and CDR2 is SYGVKD. In nucleotides, the CDR3 is TGTGCCATCAGACCGGCTGGGGACTATGGCTACACCTTC. The encoded protein is CAIRPAGDYGYTF.

J is TRBJ2-7 and V is TRBV20-1, with TRBD2 matching 15 bases. Looked up from germline, CDR1 is DFQATT and CDR2 is SNEGSKA (reference sequence). CDR3 length equals 16 residues. The V gene end was trimmed by 0 bases and the J gene end by 2 bases; junction bases not matched to a gene: 2. Here the CDR3 reads CSARDGLAGGTYEQYF. The CDR3 nucleotides are TGCAGTGCTAGAGATGGACTAGCGGGAGGGACCTACGAGCAGTACTTC.

This clonotype was observed at least ten times. The J gene is TRBJ2-2, the V gene TRBV20-1; no definite D call. In germline, CDR1 is DFQATT, CDR2 SNEGSKA (reference sequence). Trimming removed 1 base at V and 4 bases at J, with 4 bases between. This CDR3 is built from 12 residues. The CDR3 is CSARATTGELFF. The CDR3 coding sequence is TGCAGTGCTAGAGCAACCACCGGGGAGCTGTTTTTT.

Of note for this clonotype: A read error is possible here, since a much larger clone lies one base away. This chain links TRBV5-1 with TRBJ2-1, with a weak D call TRBD1 (5 bases). This CDR3 has 15 amino acids. CDR1 is SGHRS, CDR2 YFSETQ, per germline. The CDR3 DNA sequence: TGCGCCAGCAGAGGGCTACAGGTCACCTACAATGAGCAGTTATTC. It specifies CASRGLQVTYNEQLF.

This clonotype was picked up many times. The chain employs TRBV2 and TRBJ2-5; 9 nucleotides agree with TRBD1. The CDR3 spans 14 residues. V was pared by 6 bases and J by 5 bases, with 7 bases of the junction left unmatched. CDR1 is SNHLY, CDR2 FYNNEI, per germline. The CDR3 loop reads CASRAGTGTETQYF. CDR3 nucleotide sequence: TGTGCCAGCAGAGCCGGGACAGGGACTGAGACCCAGTACTTC.

This clonotype was counted at least ten times. This rearrangement joins TRBV6-1 to TRBJ2-3; D might be TRBD1 or TRBD2, each matching 6 bases. The V gene lost 6 bases and the J gene lost 1 base, with 17 bases spanning the gap. The CDR3 spans 16 residues. Germline V gives CDR1 MNHNS, CDR2 SASEGT. The CDR3 sequence is CASRLQGGVGTDTQYF. The CDR3 DNA is TGTGCCAGCAGACTACAGGGAGGAGTTGGCACAGATACGCAGTATTTT.

This clonotype was counted ten times or more. V is TRBV20-1 and J is TRBJ2-7; TRBD2 matches 9 bases. J lost 5 bases, V lost 0 bases, and 8 bases had no gene match. The CDR3 loop spans 15 amino acids. Germline CDR1 is DFQATT and CDR2 is SNEGSKA (reference sequence). The CDR3 DNA is TGCAGTGCTAGAGATAGGCTAGCGGGATCAGACGAGCAGTACTTC. This codes for CSARDRLAGSDEQYF.

This clonotype was picked up many times. The gene calls are TRBV3-1 and TRBJ2-7; TRBD1 or TRBD2 may be the D gene (5 bases each). The CDR3 runs 12 residues. With 2 bases removed from V and 6 bases from J, the gap between germline ends came to 8 bases. The germline gives CDR1 LGHDT, CDR2 YNNKEL (reference sequence). The CDR3 sequence: CASSQLRGEQYF. The CDR3 region has the DNA TGTGCCAGCAGCCAATTGAGGGGCGAGCAGTACTTC.

Concerning this clonotype: This may come from a read error, since a much larger clone is one base off. The rearrangement uses TRBV7-8 and TRBJ2-5; TRBD1 aligns across 9 bases. The CDR3 has 15 amino acids. Looked up from germline, CDR1 is SGHVS and CDR2 is FQNEAQ. Unmatched junction bases numbered 5, after V lost 1 base and J lost 5 bases. In DNA, the CDR3 is TGTGCCAGCAGCTTAGAGGGACAGGGAGGGGAGACCCAGTACTTC. Translating gives CASSLEGQGGETQYF.

This clonotype was picked up many times. The rearrangement uses TRBV3-1 and TRBJ2-1, with 13 bases fitting TRBD2. Trimming took 3 bases from V and 7 from J; bases not matched to a gene: 3. Germline assignment: CDR1 LGHDT and CDR2 YNNKEL (reference sequence). This CDR3 is 15 amino acids long. The chain's CDR3 is CASSHRTSGRNEQFF. The CDR3 DNA sequence: TGTGCCAGCAGCCACCGGACTAGCGGGAGAAATGAGCAGTTCTTC.

This clonotype appeared many times. The V call is TRBV6-1, the J call TRBJ1-4; D call uncertain. Trimming removed 1 base from V and 4 bases from J, with 7 bases in between. The CDR3 is 14 residues long. Germline V gene lookup returns CDR1 MNHNS and CDR2 SASEGT. The CDR3 reads CASSEGGYNEKLFF. CDR3 nucleotide sequence: TGTGCCAGCAGTGAAGGAGGCTATAATGAAAAACTGTTTTTT.

At least ten counts were recorded for this clonotype. The J gene is TRBJ1-2, the V gene TRBV20-1; TRBD1 is a possible D gene (6 bases). The V end was cut by 0 bases, the J end by 3 bases, with 14 bases between. The CDR3 spans 15 residues. Looked up from germline, CDR1 is DFQATT and CDR2 is SNEGSKA (reference sequence). The CDR3 protein is CSAREGPGAYYGYTF. Written as DNA, the CDR3 is TGCAGTGCTAGAGAGGGCCCGGGGGCATACTATGGCTACACCTTC.

This clonotype was seen at least ten times. The chain joins TRBV5-1 to TRBJ2-7; 9 nucleotides line up with TRBD2. CDR3 length: 15 amino acids. CDR1 and CDR2 (germline): SGHRS, YFSETQ. The V and J ends lost 3 bases and 3 bases, in that order; junction bases with no gene match: 7. This CDR3 reads CASSSLAGKIYEQYF. The CDR3 nucleotides read TGCGCCAGCAGCTCCCTAGCGGGAAAAATCTACGAGCAGTACTTC.

There are a few counts of this clonotype. This rearrangement joins TRBV12-5 to TRBJ1-3; D is uncertain. The CDR3 has 15 residues. CDR1 is LGHNT, CDR2 FRNRAP, per germline. The ends were cut back, 3 bases at V and 2 bases at J, with 11 bases in the middle. The CDR3 bases are TGTGCTAGTGGTTTTGGTCAGGACCCTGGAAACACCATATATTTT. Translation: CASGFGQDPGNTIYF.

The chain combines TRBV2 with TRBJ2-7, with 11 positions matching TRBD1. V dropped 7 bases and J dropped 0; count of bases not matched to a gene: 2. This CDR3 has 14 residues. The germline V gene encodes CDR1 SNHLY and CDR2 FYNNEI. CDR3 bases: TGTGCCAGCACAGGGACAGGGGGCTCCTACGAGCAGTACTTC. This sequence encodes CASTGTGGSYEQYF.

This clonotype has at least ten counts. In DNA form, the CDR3 reads TGCGCCAGCAGTACTGGGACAGCCAGAGATACGCAGTATTTT. The encoded protein is CASSTGTARDTQYF. The V and J genes are TRBV5-1 and TRBJ2-3; TRBD1 matches at 7 bases. From germline, CDR1 is SGHRS and CDR2 YFSETQ. The CDR3 loop spans 14 amino acids. With V trimmed by 5 bases and J by 5 bases, 8 bases remained unmatched.

This clonotype has ten or more counts. The chain links TRBV7-2 to TRBJ2-5; D call uncertain. Germline V gives CDR1 SGHTA, CDR2 FQGNSA. Trimming removed 0 bases at V and 1 base at J, with 18 bases between. CDR3 length: 18 residues. The CDR3 region is CASSLAVLGGRSQETQYF. In DNA form, the CDR3 reads TGTGCCAGCAGCTTAGCGGTGTTAGGCGGTCGGTCCCAAGAGACCCAGTACTTC.

In its sample, this clonotype was seen a few times. The chain carries TRBV28 and TRBJ1-6; D remains unclear. Deletions cut 3 bases from V and 10 bases from J, with 10 bases between. CDR3 size: 13 residues. Per the germline V gene, CDR1 is MDHEN and CDR2 is SYDVKM. The CDR3: CASSFSGSSPLHF. The CDR3 coding sequence is TGTGCCAGCAGTTTTTCGGGGAGCTCACCCCTCCACTTT.

This clonotype was picked up many times. J is TRBJ2-3 and V is TRBV6-1, with D possibly called TRBD1 or TRBD2 (5 bases each). V was shortened by 2 bases and J by 7 bases, with 10 bases between the two germline ends. The CDR3 sequence is 13 residues long. Germline CDR1 reads MNHNS; CDR2 reads SASEGT. CDR3 coding DNA: TGTGCCAGCAGTGAATCGGGACCATATACGCAGTATTTT. Residues: CASSESGPYTQYF.

This clonotype was observed many times. V usage is TRBV5-1 and J usage is TRBJ2-1, with 8 positions matching TRBD1. J lost 7 bases, V lost 1 base, and 7 bases had no gene match. The V gene's germline CDR1 is SGHRS and CDR2 YFSETQ. The length of the CDR3 is 15 residues. Here the CDR3 reads CASSLQPGGRNEQFF. In nucleotides, the CDR3 is TGCGCCAGCAGCTTGCAACCAGGGGGCAGGAATGAGCAGTTCTTC.